The rows below give T cell receptor beta chains drawn from one sample of a study of CD8 T cells in ankylosing spondylitis. Using its own MiXCR run on the 5' RACE reads, TCRdb lists one record per CDR3 protein. The profile covers fewer than 35,000 distinct CDR3 sequences, with more than 13% appearing a single time and approximately 35% taken by the ten largest. Specimen: blood. These receptors were collected from a male donor with ankylosing spondylitis or in good health (not recorded which). CDR3s include the opening cysteine and the closing phenylalanine or tryptophan. D genes are given only for firm matches. Clone size is not always given. Where it is, it says once, few, many or a class for expanded clones.

>-|TRBV5-1|-|TRBJ1-4
CASSRGGSSNEKLFF
TGCGCCAGCAGCCGAGGGGGAAGCTCTAATGAAAAACTGTTTTTT
>TRBD1|TRBV14|-|TRBJ1-4
CASSQVRGRGNEKLFF
TGTGCCAGCAGCCAAGTAAGGGGGCGCGGTAATGAAAAACTGTTTTTT
>-|TRBV14|few|TRBJ2-3
CASSQAGSPDTQYF
TGTGCCAGCAGCCAAGCGGGTAGCCCAGATACGCAGTATTTT
>TRBD1|TRBV5-1|few|TRBJ1-5
CASRGDSNQPQHF
TGCGCCAGCAGGGGGGACAGTAATCAGCCCCAGCATTTT
>TRBD2|TRBV29-1|-|TRBJ2-1
CSVQTSGSNEQFF
TGCAGCGTTCAGACTAGCGGGAGTAATGAGCAGTTCTTC
>-|TRBV7-9|few|TRBJ1-1
CASSQRNTEAFF
TGTGCCAGCAGCCAGCGGAACACTGAAGCTTTCTTT
>TRBD2|TRBV5-1|few|TRBJ2-2
CASSFLSSGIENTGELFF
TGCGCCAGCAGCTTTTTGTCTAGCGGGATAGAGAACACCGGGGAGCTGTTTTTT
>TRBD1|TRBV5-1|few|TRBJ1-1
CASSPGQGAVTEAFF
TGCGCCAGCAGCCCGGGACAGGGGGCCGTTACTGAAGCTTTCTTT
>TRBD1|TRBV24-1|many|TRBJ2-1
CATSDLKDRGDEQFF
TGTGCCACCAGTGATTTGAAGGACAGGGGCGATGAGCAGTTCTTC
>-|TRBV29-1|few|TRBJ1-3
CSVDGGGNTIYF
TGCAGCGTTGATGGCGGGGGAAACACCATATATTTT
>TRBD2|TRBV7-3|few|TRBJ2-3
CASSSGTSGSTDTQYF
TGTGCCAGCAGCTCAGGGACTAGCGGGAGCACAGATACGCAGTATTTT
>-|TRBV6-2/TRBV6-3|-|TRBJ2-5
CASKPAARETQYF
TGTGCCAGCAAGCCGGCGGCTCGGGAGACCCAGTACTTC
>-|TRBV5-4|few|TRBJ2-1
CASSFDGNEQFF
TGTGCCAGCAGCTTCGATGGCAATGAGCAGTTCTTC
>-|TRBV6-2/TRBV6-3|few|TRBJ2-1
CASIFGGPSNEQFF
TGTGCCAGCATCTTCGGGGGGCCCTCCAATGAGCAGTTCTTC
>-|TRBV15|few|TRBJ1-1
CATSSDRNTEAFF
TGTGCCACCAGCAGCGACAGGAACACTGAAGCTTTCTTT
>-|TRBV20-1|few|TRBJ2-3
CSPVRAGTDTQYF
TGCAGTCCCGTGAGGGCTGGCACAGATACGCAGTATTTT
>-|TRBV28|-|TRBJ2-6
CASSRVYFGANVLTF
TGTGCCAGCAGTAGGGTATACTTTGGGGCCAACGTCCTGACTTTC
>-|TRBV10-3|-|TRBJ2-6
CAISELGGANVLTF
TGTGCCATCAGTGAACTAGGTGGGGCCAACGTCCTGACTTTC
>TRBD2|TRBV28|few|TRBJ2-5
CASSLQGGSQYF
TGTGCCAGCAGTTTGCAGGGAGGGTCCCAGTACTTC
>-|TRBV9|few|TRBJ1-2
CASSVAGGTNYGYTF
TGTGCCAGCAGCGTAGCGGGAGGCACTAACTATGGCTACACCTTC
>TRBD2|TRBV7-9|-|TRBJ2-5
CASSSGTSQQETQYF
TGTGCCAGCAGCTCAGGGACTAGCCAACAAGAGACCCAGTACTTC
>TRBD2|TRBV29-1|-|TRBJ2-7
CSVGLAGGYEQYF
TGCAGCGTGGGACTAGCGGGAGGCTACGAGCAGTACTTC
>TRBD2|TRBV5-1|few|TRBJ2-2
CASSLDGGTTGELFF
TGCGCCAGCAGCTTGGACGGGGGGACCACCGGGGAGCTGTTTTTT
>TRBD2|TRBV20-1|many|TRBJ2-1
CSAQTSGIYNEQFF
TGCAGTGCTCAGACTAGCGGCATCTACAATGAGCAGTTCTTC
>-|TRBV28|few|TRBJ1-1
CASRAYRNTEAFF
TGTGCCAGCAGGGCCTACAGGAACACTGAAGCTTTCTTT
>-|TRBV5-1|many|TRBJ2-1
CASSLYGYNEQFF
TGCGCCAGCAGCCTCTATGGGTACAATGAGCAGTTCTTC
>TRBD1|TRBV29-1|many|TRBJ1-1
CSVRQGNTEAFF
TGCAGCGTTCGACAGGGAAACACTGAAGCTTTCTTT
>TRBD2|TRBV12-3/TRBV12-4|-|TRBJ2-2
CASSRIAGPNTGELFF
TGTGCCAGCAGCCGGATAGCGGGCCCGAACACCGGGGAGCTGTTTTTT
>TRBD2|TRBV4-3|-|TRBJ2-1
CASSQYRGDEQFF
TGCGCCAGCAGCCAGTACCGGGGGGATGAGCAGTTCTTC
>-|TRBV11-2|-|TRBJ1-1
CASSLDPTTEAFF
TGTGCCAGCAGCTTAGATCCTACAACTGAAGCTTTCTTT
>TRBD1|TRBV7-2|-|TRBJ1-5
CASSLDRGGQPQHF
TGTGCCAGCAGCTTAGACAGGGGAGGTCAGCCCCAGCATTTT
>-|TRBV5-1|-|TRBJ1-1
CASSSGGGRRTEAFF
TGCGCCAGCAGCTCCGGAGGGGGGCGCCGGACTGAAGCTTTCTTT
>-|TRBV7-9|-|TRBJ2-1
CASSSLGQGNEQFF
TGTGCCAGCAGCTCCCTCGGGCAGGGCAATGAGCAGTTCTTC
>TRBD2|TRBV7-2|once|TRBJ2-5
CASSWDRGVQYF
TGTGCCAGCAGCTGGGACCGGGGGGTCCAGTACTTC
>-|TRBV28|-|TRBJ2-7
CASSLYGEGKQYF
TGTGCCAGCAGTTTATACGGCGAGGGGAAGCAGTACTTC
>TRBD1|TRBV12-3/TRBV12-4|-|TRBJ1-4
CASSPDRAGEKLFF
TGTGCCAGCAGTCCCGACAGGGCTGGCGAAAAACTGTTTTTT
>-|TRBV7-2|-|TRBJ2-5
CASSFRETQYF
TGTGCCAGCAGCTTCCGGGAGACCCAGTACTTC
>-|TRBV6-6|-|TRBJ2-1
CASSYTTNNEQFF
TGTGCCAGCAGTTACACGACAAACAATGAGCAGTTCTTC
>-|TRBV5-1|-|TRBJ2-1
CASSLTSPPGDEQFF
TGCGCCAGCAGCCTAACTAGTCCCCCCGGCGATGAGCAGTTCTTC
>TRBD2|TRBV3-1|once|TRBJ2-3
CASSQQRGGQDTQYF
TGTGCCAGCAGCCAACAGCGGGGGGGCCAAGATACGCAGTATTTT
>-|TRBV9|-|TRBJ1-1
CASSVDRWSTEAFF
TGTGCCAGCAGCGTAGATAGATGGTCCACTGAAGCTTTCTTT